The T cell receptor beta chain under discussion was sequenced for a study of T cells in Graves' hyperthyroidism and ophthalmopathy. In germline, CDR1 is SGHAT, CDR2 FQNNGV. Trimming removed 5 bases at V and 4 bases at J, with 6 bases between. This CDR3 spans 11 amino acids. Of note for this clonotype: Its antigen is as yet unknown.

Fresh peripheral blood, roughly 10 ml, was the source of the PBMCs. TCR beta CDR3 region amplification was performed from RNA transcripts. HTBI primers were employed in a first-round RT-PCR of the TCR CDR3. TCRdb used MiXCR to reprocess the multiplex PCR reads, holding one entry per CDR3 protein. The top ten clones hold over 55% of a sample with 250,000 to 350,000 distinct CDR3 sequences, about 20% of them seen once. Study-level points and caveats: Stable hyperthyroidism and ophthalmopathy were separated using 13 V-J signatures.

This TCR was recovered from a man aged 25-40 years with Graves' ophthalmopathy. Sequencing was done on a sample of blood. The rearrangement joins TRBV11-2 to TRBJ2-7, with no clear D. The CDR3 region is CASSAMYEQYF. CDR3 nucleotides: TGTGCCAGCAGCGCCATGTACGAGCAGTACTTC.